These T cell receptor beta chains were read from a single sample in a study of cytomegalovirus exposure and HLA in healthy donors. Clones were read by immunoSEQ multiplex PCR, and TCRdb kept only the in-frame ones, dropping some. This sample yields over 150,000 clones, of which around 75% are seen a single time; less than 2.5% belongs to the top ten. Material for sequencing was PBMCs. The receptor set was obtained from a male donor in good health and CMV-seronegative. The CDR3 runs from the conserved cysteine through the conserved F or W. Each record gives: V gene, clone size, D gene, J gene, CDR3 protein, CDR3 DNA. D genes are given only for firm matches. For some rows the clone size is stated as once, few or many, or as a class when expanded; others skip it.

TRBV9	NA	NA	TRBJ1-4	CASSVTSATNEKLFF	TGTGCCAGCAGCGTAACAAGTGCAACTAATGAAAAACTGTTTTTT
TRBV4-3	few	TRBD2	TRBJ2-2	CASSLVAGEYTGELFF	TGCGCCAGCAGCCTCGTAGCGGGGGAGTATACCGGGGAGCTGTTTTTT
TRBV2	NA	NA	TRBJ1-2	CASNQWKDLDGYTF	TGTGCCAGCAATCAGTGGAAGGACTTGGATGGCTACACCTTC
TRBV5-4	NA	NA	TRBJ1-1	CASSLDFMNTEAFF	TGTGCCAGCAGCTTGGACTTTATGAACACTGAAGCTTTCTTT
TRBV5-1	NA	NA	TRBJ2-7	CASSLEWGGGYEQYF	TGCGCCAGCAGCTTGGAGTGGGGAGGGGGGTACGAGCAGTACTTC
TRBV10-3	NA	NA	TRBJ1-1	CAISESSGHPNTEAFF	TGTGCCATCAGTGAGTCGAGTGGACACCCGAACACTGAAGCTTTCTTT
TRBV7-2	NA	TRBD2	TRBJ2-3	CASSPRVAGGARDTQYF	TGTGCCAGCAGCCCCCGGGTAGCGGGGGGGGCGAGGGATACGCAGTATTTT
TRBV30	NA	TRBD1	TRBJ1-4	CAWALTGREKLFF	TGTGCCTGGGCCTTGACAGGGCGGGAAAAACTGTTTTTT
TRBV11-2	NA	TRBD2	TRBJ2-7	CASSYGSSGGVEQYF	TGTGCCAGCAGCTACGGGAGTAGCGGGGGAGTGGAGCAGTACTTC
TRBV29-1	once	TRBD1	TRBJ2-7	CSVRDRGHNYEQYF	TGCAGCGTCAGAGACAGGGGGCATAACTACGAGCAGTACTTC
TRBV23-1	NA	NA	TRBJ1-4	CASSPDQPDHDGGEKLFF	TGCGCCAGCAGTCCAGACCAACCCGACCACGATGGAGGGGAAAAACTGTTTTTT
TRBV10-3	NA	TRBD1	TRBJ2-4	CAIRGDRGLGKNIQYF	TGTGCCATCAGAGGGGACAGGGGGCTAGGCAAAAACATTCAGTACTTC
TRBV5-4	few	NA	TRBJ2-7	CASSLAKQGSEQYF	TGTGCCAGCAGCTTGGCAAAACAGGGTTCCGAGCAGTACTTC
TRBV4-1	NA	TRBD1	TRBJ2-7	CASRDRSSYEQYF	TGCGCCAGCCGGGACAGAAGCTCCTACGAGCAGTACTTC
TRBV5-1	NA	NA	TRBJ2-3	CASSLFYRENTDTQYF	TGCGCCAGCAGCTTATTTTACAGGGAAAACACAGATACGCAGTATTTT
TRBV6-5	NA	NA	TRBJ2-2	CASSYPGTDTGELFF	TGTGCCAGCAGTTACCCCGGGACTGACACCGGGGAGCTGTTTTTT
TRBV5-1	NA	NA	TRBJ2-1	CASSLTAGSLGYNEQFF	TGCGCCAGCAGCCTAACGGCGGGCAGCCTTGGCTACAATGAGCAGTTCTTC
TRBV5-6	NA	TRBD1	TRBJ2-5	CASSLVTGVPETQYF	TGTGCCAGCAGCTTGGTAACAGGGGTACCAGAGACCCAGTACTTC
TRBV18	NA	NA	TRBJ2-7	CASSPPVTYEQYF	TGTGCCAGCTCACCGCCGGTCACTTACGAGCAGTACTTC
TRBV4-3	few	NA	TRBJ1-2	CASSQDLLGLGYTF	TGCGCCAGCAGCCAAGATCTACTAGGGCTTGGCTACACCTTC
TRBV11-1	NA	NA	TRBJ1-6	CASSQGRNNSPLHF	TGTGCCAGCAGCCAGGGGAGAAATAATTCACCCCTCCACTTT
TRBV2	NA	TRBD1	TRBJ2-7	CASSERGLSYEQYF	TGTGCCAGCAGTGAAAGGGGGCTCTCCTACGAGCAGTACTTC
TRBV7-9	few	NA	TRBJ2-3	CASSLDDRGTDTQYF	TGTGCCAGCAGCTTAGATGACAGAGGCACAGATACGCAGTATTTT
TRBV23-1	NA	TRBD1	TRBJ1-5	CASSHIGQGLSNQPQHF	TGCGCCAGCAGTCATATCGGACAGGGCCTTAGCAATCAGCCCCAGCATTTT
TRBV27	few	NA	TRBJ1-1	CASRLGGVTEAFF	TGTGCCAGCCGCCTGGGGGGAGTCACTGAAGCTTTCTTT
TRBV18	NA	TRBD1	TRBJ2-5	CASSQTTGNQETQYF	TGTGCCAGCTCACAAACGACAGGGAACCAAGAGACCCAGTACTTC
TRBV4-1	once	NA	TRBJ2-7	CASSQALTGLSYEQYF	TGCGCCAGCAGCCAAGCTTTGACAGGACTTTCCTACGAGCAGTACTTC
TRBV6-5	NA	TRBD1	TRBJ2-7	CASSLAGQGYEQYF	TGTGCCAGCAGTTTGGCGGGACAGGGCTACGAGCAGTACTTC
TRBV19	NA	NA	TRBJ2-6	CASSKTGVPGANVLTF	TGTGCCAGTAGTAAGACAGGCGTACCTGGGGCCAACGTCCTGACTTTC
TRBV6-1	once	NA	TRBJ1-1	CASSESGRDTEAFF	TGTGCCAGCAGTGAATCGGGGAGGGACACTGAAGCTTTCTTT
TRBV7-9	NA	TRBD1	TRBJ1-2	CSSSLGQGVNYGYTF	TGTTCCAGCAGCTTAGGACAGGGGGTTAACTATGGCTACACCTTC
TRBV6-1	NA	NA	TRBJ2-7	CASSVPTLSYEQYF	TGTGCCAGCAGTGTCCCAACTCTATCCTACGAGCAGTACTTC
TRBV19	NA	NA	TRBJ1-6	CASSIGRAHNSPLHF	TGTGCCAGTAGTATTGGCAGGGCCCATAATTCACCCCTCCACTTT
TRBV4-1	NA	TRBD1	TRBJ1-5	CASSQPGGQGTAQPQHF	TGCGCCAGCAGCCAACCAGGTGGACAGGGGACTGCTCAGCCCCAGCATTTT
TRBV30	NA	TRBD1	TRBJ1-5	CAWSLQGGQPQHF	TGTGCCTGGAGTCTACAGGGGGGGCAGCCCCAGCATTTT
TRBV6-4	NA	TRBD2	TRBJ2-3	CASSDSISGGADTQYF	TGTGCCAGCAGTGACTCTATCAGCGGGGGCGCGGATACGCAGTATTTT
TRBV27	once	NA	TRBJ2-6	CASSPPLSGANVLTF	TGTGCCAGCAGTCCCCCCCTGTCTGGGGCCAACGTCCTGACTTTC
TRBV27	NA	NA	TRBJ1-2	CASSSGLYGYTF	TGTGCCAGCAGTTCAGGGCTTTATGGCTACACCTTC
TRBV11-3	NA	NA	TRBJ2-2	CASSLDQGTVHTGELFF	TGTGCCAGCAGCCTGGACCAGGGAACGGTTCACACCGGGGAGCTGTTTTTT
TRBV6-1	NA	NA	TRBJ1-2	CASSGRRGYGYTF	TGTGCCAGCAGTGGACGCCGAGGCTATGGCTACACCTTC
TRBV29-1	NA	TRBD1	TRBJ2-5	CSALRGETQYF	TGCAGCGCCCTCAGGGGGGAGACCCAGTACTTC
TRBV2	NA	TRBD1	TRBJ2-5	CASSADRVRETQYF	TGTGCCAGCAGTGCCGACAGGGTTCGAGAGACCCAGTACTTC
TRBV5-4	NA	NA	TRBJ1-4	CASSVTATNEKLFF	TGTGCCAGCAGCGTGACAGCAACTAATGAAAAACTGTTTTTT
TRBV27	NA	NA	TRBJ2-2	CASRNPGVRAGELFF	TGTGCCAGCAGAAATCCCGGGGTCCGGGCCGGGGAGCTGTTTTTT
TRBV7-7	NA	NA	TRBJ2-3	CASSLGTADTQYF	TGTGCTAGCAGCTTAGGGACTGCAGATACGCAGTATTTT
TRBV10-3	NA	NA	TRBJ2-2	CAGGSGNTGELFF	TGTGCCGGCGGCAGCGGCAACACCGGGGAGCTGTTTTTT
TRBV2	NA	NA	TRBJ2-1	CASKEMSSYNEQFF	TGTGCCAGCAAAGAGATGAGCTCCTACAATGAGCAGTTCTTC
TRBV18	NA	TRBD1	TRBJ2-7	CASSSGTASYEQYF	TGTGCCAGCTCATCCGGGACAGCTAGCTACGAGCAGTACTTC
TRBV7-9	NA	TRBD2	TRBJ2-1	CASSHRGLAGTNEQFF	TGTGCCAGCAGCCACCGTGGACTAGCGGGGACGAATGAGCAGTTCTTC
TRBV11-2	NA	NA	TRBJ2-1	CASSPGGRLQFF	TGTGCCAGCAGCCCAGGGGGGCGACTGCAGTTCTTC
TRBV6-5	NA	TRBD2	TRBJ2-3	CASSTAGGPVTQYF	TGTGCCAGCAGTACAGCGGGGGGGCCGGTTACGCAGTATTTT